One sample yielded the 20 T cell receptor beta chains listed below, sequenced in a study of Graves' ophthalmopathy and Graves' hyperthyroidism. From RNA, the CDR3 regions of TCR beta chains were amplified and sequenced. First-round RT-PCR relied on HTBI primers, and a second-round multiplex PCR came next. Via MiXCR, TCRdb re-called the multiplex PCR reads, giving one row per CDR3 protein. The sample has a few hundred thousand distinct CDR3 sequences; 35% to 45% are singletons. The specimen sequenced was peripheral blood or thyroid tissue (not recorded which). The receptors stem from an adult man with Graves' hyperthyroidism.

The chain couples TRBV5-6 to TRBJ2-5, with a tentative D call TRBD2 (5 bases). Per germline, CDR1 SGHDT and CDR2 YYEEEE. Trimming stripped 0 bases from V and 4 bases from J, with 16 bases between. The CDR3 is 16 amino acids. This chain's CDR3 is CASSLVTPRAGETQYF. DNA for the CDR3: TGTGCCAGCAGCTTGGTTACCCCGAGGGCGGGAGAGACCCAGTACTTC.

The CDR3 region is CASTGGLAGKASEQYF. The CDR3 nucleotides are TGTGCCAGCACGGGTGGACTAGCGGGGAAGGCCTCCGAGCAGTACTTC. V and J are TRBV2 and TRBJ2-7, with 12 positions matching TRBD2. The junction had 13 bases not matched to a gene; V was cut back by 7 bases and J by 6 bases. CDR3 length equals 16 residues. Germline CDR1 reads SNHLY; CDR2 reads FYNNEI.

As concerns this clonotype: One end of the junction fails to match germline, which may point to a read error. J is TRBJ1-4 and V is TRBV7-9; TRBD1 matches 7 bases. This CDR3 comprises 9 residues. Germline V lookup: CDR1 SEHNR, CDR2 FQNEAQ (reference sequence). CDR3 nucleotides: TGTGCCAGCAGCTTAGCACAGGGGTTT. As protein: CASSLAQGF.

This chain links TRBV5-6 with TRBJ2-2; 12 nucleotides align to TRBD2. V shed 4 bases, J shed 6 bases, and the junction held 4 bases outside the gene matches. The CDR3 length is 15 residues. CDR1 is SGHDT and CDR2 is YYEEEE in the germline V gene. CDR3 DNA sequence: TGTGCCAGCAGCCCTCTAGCGGGAGGGCCCGGGGAGCTGTTTTTT. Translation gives CASSPLAGGPGELFF.

The CDR3 nucleotides are TGTGCCACCAGCGGTACTAGCGGGCCCTACTACGAGCAGTACTTC. This sequence encodes CATSGTSGPYYEQYF. V is TRBV15 and J is TRBJ2-7; 9 positions match TRBD2. With 5 bases clipped from V and 3 bases from J, the junction kept 8 bases outside the gene matches. This CDR3 spans 15 amino acids. The germline gives CDR1 LNHNV, CDR2 YYDKDF (reference sequence).

This CDR3 is CASRVQGASDTQYF. In DNA, the CDR3 is TGTGCCAGCAGAGTGCAGGGGGCTTCGGATACGCAGTATTTT. The chain links TRBV7-6 to TRBJ2-3; 8 bases map to TRBD1. CDR3 length equals 14 residues. CDR1 is SGHVS, CDR2 FNYEAQ, per germline. V lost 6 bases, J lost 6 bases, and 8 bases stayed unmatched.

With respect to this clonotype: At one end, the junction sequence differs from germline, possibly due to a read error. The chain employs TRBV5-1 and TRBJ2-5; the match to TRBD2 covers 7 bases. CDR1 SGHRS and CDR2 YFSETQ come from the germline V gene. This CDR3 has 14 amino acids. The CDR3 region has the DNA TGTGTCAGCAGGGCTAGCGGTCTCCAAGAGACCCAGTACTTC. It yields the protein CVSRASGLQETQYF.

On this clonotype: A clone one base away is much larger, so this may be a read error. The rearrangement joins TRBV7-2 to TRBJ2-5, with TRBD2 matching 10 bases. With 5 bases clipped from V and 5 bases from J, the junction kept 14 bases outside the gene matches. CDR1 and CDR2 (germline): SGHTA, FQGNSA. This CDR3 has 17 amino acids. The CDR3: CASSPSGLAEAGETQYF. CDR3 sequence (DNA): TGTGCCAGCAGCCCAAGTGGACTAGCGGAGGCGGGGGAGACCCAGTACTTC.

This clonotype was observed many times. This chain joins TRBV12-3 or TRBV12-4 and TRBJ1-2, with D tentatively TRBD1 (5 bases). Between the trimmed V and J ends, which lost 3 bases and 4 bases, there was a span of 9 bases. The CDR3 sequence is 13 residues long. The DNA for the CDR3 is TGTGCCAGCAGTTTGACAGTTGGCTATGGCTACACCTTC. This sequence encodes CASSLTVGYGYTF.

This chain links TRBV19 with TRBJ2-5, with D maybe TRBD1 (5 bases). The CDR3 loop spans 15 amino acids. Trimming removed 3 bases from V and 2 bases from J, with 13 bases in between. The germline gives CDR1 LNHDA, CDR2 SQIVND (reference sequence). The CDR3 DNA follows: TGTGCCAGTAGTATTCGACAGTCACCGCAAGAGACCCAGTACTTC. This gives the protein CASSIRQSPQETQYF.

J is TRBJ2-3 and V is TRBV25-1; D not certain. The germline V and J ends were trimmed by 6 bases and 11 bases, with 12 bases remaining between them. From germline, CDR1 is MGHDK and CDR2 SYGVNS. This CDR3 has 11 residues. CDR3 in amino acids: CASSGHNEQYF. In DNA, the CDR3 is TGTGCCAGCAGCGGCCACAATGAGCAGTATTTT.

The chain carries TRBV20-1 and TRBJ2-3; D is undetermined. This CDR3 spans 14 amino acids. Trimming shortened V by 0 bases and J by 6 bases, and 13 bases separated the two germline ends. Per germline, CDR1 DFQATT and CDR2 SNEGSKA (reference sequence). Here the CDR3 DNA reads TGCAGTGCTAGAGATTCCTCCTCTTCGGATACGCAGTATTTT. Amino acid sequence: CSARDSSSSDTQYF.

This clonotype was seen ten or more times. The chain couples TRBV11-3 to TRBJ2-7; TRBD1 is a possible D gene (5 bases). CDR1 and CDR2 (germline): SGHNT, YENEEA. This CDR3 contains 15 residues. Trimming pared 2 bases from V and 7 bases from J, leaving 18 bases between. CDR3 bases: TGTGCCAGCAGCTTACCCCTCGGACATGCGAGGGAGCAGTACTTC. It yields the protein CASSLPLGHAREQYF.

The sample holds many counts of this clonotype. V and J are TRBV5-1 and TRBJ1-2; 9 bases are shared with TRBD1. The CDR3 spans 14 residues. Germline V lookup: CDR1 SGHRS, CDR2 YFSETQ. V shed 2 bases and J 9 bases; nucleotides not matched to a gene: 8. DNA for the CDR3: TGCGCCAGCAGCTTAGGACAGGGGCATGGGAGCTACACCTTC. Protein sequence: CASSLGQGHGSYTF.

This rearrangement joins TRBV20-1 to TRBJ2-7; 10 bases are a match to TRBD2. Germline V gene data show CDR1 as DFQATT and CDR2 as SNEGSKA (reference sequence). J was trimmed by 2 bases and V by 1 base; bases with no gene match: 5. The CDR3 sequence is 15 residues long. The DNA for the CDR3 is TGCAGTGCTAGAGTGCGGGGACTAGCGACCTACGAGCAGTACTTC. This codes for CSARVRGLATYEQYF.

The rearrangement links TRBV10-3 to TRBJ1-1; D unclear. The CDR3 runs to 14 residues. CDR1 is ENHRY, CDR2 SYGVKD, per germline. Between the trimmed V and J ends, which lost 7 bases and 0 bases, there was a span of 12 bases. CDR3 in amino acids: CAIMDGLLNTEAFF. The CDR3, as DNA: TGTGCCATCATGGACGGACTTCTGAACACTGAAGCTTTCTTT.

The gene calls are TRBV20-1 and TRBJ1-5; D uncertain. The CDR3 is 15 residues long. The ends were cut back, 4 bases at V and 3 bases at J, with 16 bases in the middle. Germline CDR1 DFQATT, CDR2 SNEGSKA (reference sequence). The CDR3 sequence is CSATLAGGNNQPQHF. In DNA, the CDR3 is TGCAGTGCTACCTTAGCGGGAGGAAACAATCAGCCCCAGCATTTT.

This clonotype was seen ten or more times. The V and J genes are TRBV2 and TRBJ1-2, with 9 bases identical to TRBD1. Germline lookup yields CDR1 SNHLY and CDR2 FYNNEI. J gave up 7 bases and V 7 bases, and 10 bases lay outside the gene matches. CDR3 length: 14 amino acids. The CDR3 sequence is CASTGDRVTFGYTF. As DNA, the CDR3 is TGTGCCAGCACCGGGGACAGGGTCACTTTTGGCTACACCTTC.

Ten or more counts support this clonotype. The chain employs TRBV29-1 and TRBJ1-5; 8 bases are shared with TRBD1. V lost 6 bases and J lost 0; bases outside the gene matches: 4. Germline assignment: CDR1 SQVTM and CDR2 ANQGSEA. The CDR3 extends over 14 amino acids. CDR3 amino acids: CSVRTGNSNQPQHF. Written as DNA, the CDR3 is TGCAGCGTACGGACAGGGAATAGCAATCAGCCCCAGCATTTT.

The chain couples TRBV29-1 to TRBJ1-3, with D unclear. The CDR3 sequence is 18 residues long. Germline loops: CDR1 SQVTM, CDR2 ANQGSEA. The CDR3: CSSREGPNEQFSGNTIYF. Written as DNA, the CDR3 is TGCAGTAGCCGGGAGGGTCCCAATGAGCAGTTCTCTGGAAACACCATATATTTT.